The 15 T cell receptor beta chains below all came from one sample that was sequenced in a study of T cell changes during pregnancy in multiple sclerosis. TCRdb's copy holds only in-frame clones and misses some; the assay was immunoSEQ multiplex PCR. The table lists 40,000 or so clones, about nine tenths of them singletons, with about 9% in the top ten. Sequenced material: CD8+ T cells from peripheral blood mononuclear cells, taken in the first trimester of pregnancy. These receptors came from a female donor with multiple sclerosis, enrolled in a pregnancy study.

CDR3 DNA sequence: TGTGCCTGGAGCTACATGTCCAAGGGGGGCTACACCTTC. It specifies CAWSYMSKGGYTF. V usage is TRBV30 and J usage is TRBJ1-2; D perhaps matches TRBD1 (5 bases). V was clipped by 3 bases and J by 8 bases, with 16 bases between them. CDR3 size: 13 residues. CDR1 is GTSNPN, CDR2 SVGIG, per germline (reference sequence).

This chain joins TRBV10-3 and TRBJ2-7; 7 bases map to TRBD2. V lost 0 bases to trimming and J lost 6 bases; unmatched junction nucleotides: 2. CDR3 length equals 13 residues. CDR1 and CDR2 (germline): ENHRY, SYGVKD. This CDR3 is CAISESWGGEQYF. CDR3 nucleotide sequence: TGTGCCATCAGTGAGTCGTGGGGGGGCGAGCAGTACTTC.

The chain recombines TRBV11-3 with TRBJ2-7; 7 nucleotides agree with TRBD2. The ends lost 4 bases at V and 3 bases at J; junction bases unmatched: 0. This CDR3 contains 12 residues. Germline V gene data show CDR1 as SGHNT and CDR2 as YENEEA. CDR3 nucleotides: TGTGCCAGCAGCTCTAGCGGCTACGAGCAGTACTTC. Its translation is CASSSSGYEQYF.

V and J are TRBV11-2 and TRBJ2-1; D possibly corresponds to TRBD1 (5 bases). The CDR3 spans 15 residues. V lost 3 bases and J lost 4, with 13 bases in between. The V gene's germline CDR1 is SGHAT and CDR2 FQNNGV. This CDR3 is CASSFSRQRYNEQFF. CDR3 coding DNA: TGTGCCAGCAGCTTTTCCCGACAGAGATACAATGAGCAGTTCTTC.

V usage is TRBV5-1 and J usage is TRBJ1-5, with 12 bases matching TRBD1. Germline V gives CDR1 SGHRS, CDR2 YFSETQ. The CDR3 consists of 17 residues. Germline trimming cut 4 bases from V and 2 bases from J; bases unmatched to any gene: 7. CDR3 residues: CASSEGQGAWGNQPQHF. The DNA of the CDR3 is TGCGCCAGCAGCGAGGGACAGGGGGCTTGGGGCAATCAGCCCCAGCATTTT.

This clone appeared a single time. This chain links TRBV19 with TRBJ2-1, with D possibly being TRBD1 (8 bases). In germline, CDR1 is LNHDA, CDR2 SQIVND (reference sequence). The CDR3 runs 10 residues. V was cut by 10 bases and J by 15 bases, with 16 bases left in between. The CDR3 is CATKGGTGFF. The DNA for the CDR3 is TGTGCCACCAAGGGGGGGACAGGGTTCTTC.

This clone was picked up a small number of times. The chain combines TRBV30 with TRBJ2-2; 7 positions match TRBD2. V shed 2 bases and J 5 bases; nucleotides not matched to a gene: 8. Germline CDR1 reads GTSNPN; CDR2 reads SVGIG (reference sequence). The CDR3 loop spans 15 amino acids. CDR3 DNA: TGTGCCTGGAGTCCGACGGGACTAACTACCGGGGAGCTGTTTTTT. This codes for CAWSPTGLTTGELFF.

V gene TRBV9 combines with J gene TRBJ1-3; D call uncertain. Looked up from germline, CDR1 is SGDLS and CDR2 is YYNGEE. V was trimmed by 1 base and J by 4 bases, leaving 15 bases between them. CDR3 length equals 16 residues. CDR3: CASSVSLRVSGNTIYF. The CDR3 DNA reads TGTGCCAGCAGCGTAAGTCTTAGAGTGTCCGGAAACACCATATATTTT. The full variable domain, with the rest looked up from reference TRBV9 and TRBJ1-3, is DSGVTQTPKHLITATGQRVTLRCSPRSGDLSVYWYQQSLDQGLQFLIQYYNGEERAKGNILERFSAQQFPDLHSELNLSSLELGDSALYFCASSVSLRVSGNTIYFGEGSWLTVV.

The chain recombines TRBV10-3 with TRBJ2-1, with D tentatively TRBD1 (5 bases). The CDR3 has 15 amino acids. V lost 4 bases and J 8 bases, leaving 18 bases between the germline ends. Per the germline V gene, CDR1 is ENHRY and CDR2 is SYGVKD. CDR3 sequence reads: CAISVRTLEGDEQFF. CDR3 sequence (DNA): TGTGCCATCAGTGTGAGGACCCTTGAAGGGGATGAGCAGTTCTTC.

The genes are TRBV5-6 and TRBJ1-1; tentative D call: TRBD1 (6 bases). The germline V and J ends were trimmed by 5 bases and 8 bases, with 19 bases remaining between them. This CDR3 is built from 14 residues. Germline CDR1 is SGHDT and CDR2 is YYEEEE. The CDR3 DNA reads TGTGCCAGCAGACCTACGGGGGGCGAAGGGGAAGCTTTCTTT. As protein: CASRPTGGEGEAFF.

The V gene is TRBV4-1, the J gene TRBJ1-5; tentatively, D is TRBD1 (5 bases). The CDR3 sequence is 14 residues long. Germline assignment: CDR1 MGHRA and CDR2 YSYEKL. V was clipped by 0 bases and J by 7 bases, with 10 bases between them. CDR3 nucleotide sequence: TGCGCCAGCAGCCAAGAACGACAGATCCAGCCCCAGCATTTT. It translates to CASSQERQIQPQHF.

A remark on this clone: One end of the junction does not line up with germline, which may come from a read error. J is TRBJ2-1 and V is TRBV2, with TRBD2 matching 10 bases. This CDR3 has 12 residues. In germline, CDR1 is SNHLY, CDR2 FYNNEI. Written as DNA, the CDR3 is TGTGCCAGCAGTGAACCAGGGCTAGCGGGGGTCTTC. Translating gives CASSEPGLAGVF.

This clone was detected only once. V gene TRBV2 combines with J gene TRBJ2-7; D is possibly TRBD1 (6 bases). This CDR3 region has 14 residues. The V end was cut by 5 bases, the J end by 3 bases, with 14 bases between. The germline CDR1 and CDR2 sequences are SNHLY and FYNNEI. The CDR3 reads CASSPQTGFYEQYF. CDR3 DNA: TGTGCCAGCAGTCCCCAGACAGGTTTCTACGAGCAGTACTTC.

The CDR3 region has the DNA TGTGCCAGCAGCTTAGCTGGGACTAGCGGACGGGACATTCAGTACTTC. It codes for CASSLAGTSGRDIQYF. The rearrangement uses TRBV7-9 and TRBJ2-4; the match to TRBD2 covers 11 bases. The CDR3 extends over 16 amino acids. V shed 0 bases and J 8 bases; nucleotides not matched to a gene: 6. Germline CDR1 and CDR2: SEHNR and FQNEAQ (reference sequence).

The genes are TRBV6-5 and TRBJ1-5, with 8 positions matching TRBD1. This CDR3 spans 15 amino acids. The ends lost 6 bases at V and 6 bases at J; junction bases unmatched: 10. The germline V gene encodes CDR1 MNHEY and CDR2 SVGAGI. The CDR3 DNA reads TGTGCCAGCAGAAGCGGACAGGGCCTGTTTCAGCCCCAGCATTTT. Its protein is CASRSGQGLFQPQHF.